The sequence of this T cell receptor (beta chain) was determined in a study of shared clonotypes between healthy human individuals (TCRdb year 2020). For context, the study as a whole: A few men and two women, aged 18 to 49 years, made up the cohort. Libraries were prepared and TCR repertoires were sequenced by different laboratories using diverse techniques, in order to increase sequencing depth and limit assay-specific biases. For each donor, CD4 naive and CD4 memory were each run on three plates, CD8 naive on two plates, and CD8 memory on one plate. Each donor's leukapheresis produced roughly between roughly 0.85 and 9 billion PBMCs. To estimate repertoire size and how much clonotype sharing occurs between individuals, the study deeply sequenced the blood TCR repertoires of 5 or 6 healthy adults.

As encoded in the germline V gene, CDR1 is SGHTS while CDR2 is YDEGEE. Counted from cysteine to phenylalanine, this CDR3 has 18 amino acids. Just the 54-base CDR3 DNA is kept, in frame starting at base 1. V lost 3 bases and J lost 1 base, and the count of bases not matched to a germline gene is 6. Study-wide findings and limitations: Naive subsets generally had larger estimated clonotype richness than memory subsets did. Even with the large sequencing depth, rarefaction of the sorted-subset datasets indicated that sequencing was incomplete. Pairwise subsampling led to the expectation that sequencing depth would affect the degree of clonotype sharing among donors. Higher generation probabilities were observed for clonotypes shared by all four sorted-subset donors than for non-shared clonotypes. The genetic and exposure-history diversity represented was limited by the small number of donors. Only blood was sampled, and tissue TCR repertoires likely differ from those in blood. Sharing across a handful of donors was observed for around 5% of naive CD4, 3.5% of naive CD8, about 2.3% of memory CD4, and around 0.44% of memory CD8 clonotypes.

Notes on this clone: Its antigen is still unknown. Base qualities are not provided; no much larger clone lies one nucleotide away.

Donors were healthy HIV-negative adults with no recently reported acute infections or vaccinations. Every donor was a Caucasian adult residing in Nashville, Tennessee, USA. CD4+ T cells were enriched through magnetic negative selection, after which naive cells were positively selected on CD45RA and the remaining negative fraction served as the memory subset. Blood was collected by leukapheresis, and PBMCs were isolated by Ficoll-Histopaque density gradient centrifugation and then cryopreserved in liquid nitrogen vapor phase. Analytical flow cytometry was used to check the purity and quantity of every magnetically sorted T cell population. From each sorted fraction, genomic DNA was isolated and quantified by UV absorbance on a Nanodrop 2000c. Using the deep immunoSEQ assay, TCR CDR3 regions were amplified from genomic DNA by multiplex PCR. Extracted genomic DNA from each cell subset was distributed evenly across all wells of several immunoSEQ 96-well plates, and each plate was treated as a replicate. For sorted subsets, around 0.2 ug of genomic DNA, equivalent to 30,000 or so T cell genomes, went into each replicate PCR. The purified libraries were quantified using a Qubit 3.0 fluorometer, sized with a Bioanalyzer 2100, and then quantified again using the KAPA Library Quantification kit. Each immunoSEQ 96-well plate was sequenced on its own single-read 150-cycle Illumina NextSeq 550 flow cell. As for how the authors treated the data: Because the immunoSEQ output held only junctional sequences and lacked quality scores, the filtering could not match the filtering applied to full-length reads. To assign V/J genes and CDR3, sequences were annotated using PyIR, a Python wrapper for IgBLAST v1.9, with IMGT germline references. Reads with weak V/J assignments (E-value above 1e-6), missing CDR3, stop codons, out-of-frame junctions, or ambiguous translated residues were removed. V3J clonotypes were defined as sequences sharing the same inferred V gene, J gene, and CDR3 amino acid sequence. The percentage overlap between two repertoires was calculated by dividing the number of shared unique clonotypes by the size of the smaller repertoire. Three approaches were used to assess repertoire richness: RTK rarefaction, the Chao1 estimator, and Recon v2.1 estimates of unobserved clonotypes. For all TCRbeta clonotypes obtained by the gDNA method from a few donors, generation probabilities were computed with OLGA. The immuneACCESS repertoire file appears here via TCRdb, limited to in-frame rearrangements. These files lack a portion of the clones; in checked studies, under half of the deficit traces to unresolved V genes, and the cause of the others is not known. V, J and clone size were drawn from that table, and D and trimming were deduced from the DNA. The sample table shows about 600,000 clones, and less than 98% are seen once. The top ten hold around 0.058% of the sample.

This sequence originates from a woman aged 25 to 45 in good health. The V gene is TRBV5-8 and the J gene is TRBJ2-1; 14 of the junction bases match TRBD2. The sample comprised naive CD4+ T cells sorted from blood. According to the study, the label for this sample's cell subset or site signals: CD45RA+ positively selected. The DNA sequence follows: TGTGCCAGCAGCTCCGGGACTAGCGGGAGAGGGTCCTACAATGAGCAGTTCTTC. The resulting protein is CASSSGTSGRGSYNEQFF. The full variable domain, with segments outside the CDR3 supplied by the reference TRBV5-8 and TRBJ2-1 proteins, appears as EAGVTQSPTHLIKTRGQQATLRCSPISGHTSVYWYQQALGLGLQFLLWYDEGEERNRGNFPPRFSGRQFPNYSSELNVNALELEDSALYLCASSSGTSGRGSYNEQFFGPGTRLTVL.